This T cell receptor beta chain was retrieved from a study of blood T cell repertoires in COVID-19. Looking at the study overall: The United States, Italy and Spain supplied acute and convalescent COVID-19 samples. The analysed material was cDNA or gDNA that came from T cells, B-cell-depleted T cells, or PBMCs.

Germline V CDR1 and CDR2: SGHTA, FQGNSA. This CDR3 has 12 residues. V lost 3 bases to trimming and J lost 0 bases, with 3 bases between them. In the original workflow: Scientists estimated how many nucleated cells there were by amplifying reference gene primers. TCRdb's table, derived via immunoSEQ multiplex PCR, lists solely in-frame clones and lacks some. D and trimming come from the DNA, and the V and J calls and clone size come from that table. The sample contains some 65,000 clones, over 75% of which appear only once. The sample comprised peripheral blood. This receptor was obtained from a man at least 80 years old with acute or convalescent COVID-19. This rearrangement joins TRBV7-2 to TRBJ2-7, with no clear D. CDR3 DNA: TGTGCCAGCAGCTTTCGCTCCTACGAGCAGTACTTC. Encoded protein: CASSFRSYEQYF.